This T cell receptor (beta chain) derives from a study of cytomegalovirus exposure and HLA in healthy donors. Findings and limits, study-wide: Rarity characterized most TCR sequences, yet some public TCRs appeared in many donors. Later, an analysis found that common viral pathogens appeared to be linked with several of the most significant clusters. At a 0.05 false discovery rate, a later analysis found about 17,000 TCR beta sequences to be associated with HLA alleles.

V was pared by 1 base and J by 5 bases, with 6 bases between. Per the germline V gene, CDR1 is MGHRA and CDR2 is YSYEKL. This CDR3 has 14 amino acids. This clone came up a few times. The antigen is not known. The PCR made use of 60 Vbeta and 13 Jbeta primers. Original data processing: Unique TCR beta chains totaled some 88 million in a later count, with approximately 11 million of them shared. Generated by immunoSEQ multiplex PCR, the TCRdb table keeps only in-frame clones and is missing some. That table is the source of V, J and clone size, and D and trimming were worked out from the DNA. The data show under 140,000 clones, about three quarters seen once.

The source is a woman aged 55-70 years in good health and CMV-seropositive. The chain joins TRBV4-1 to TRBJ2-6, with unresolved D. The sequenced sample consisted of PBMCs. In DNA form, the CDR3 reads TGCGCCAGCAGCCAAGTAGACAGGGCCAACGTCCTGACTTTC. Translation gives CASSQVDRANVLTF.